The present T cell receptor (beta chain) was sequenced within a study of T cell responses to AZD1222 COVID-19 vaccine. A remark on this clone: The antigen is undetermined.

Trimming took off 5 bases at V and 4 bases at J, with 11 bases between the two ends. CDR1 is SGHTA, CDR2 FQGNSA, per germline. This CDR3 region has 13 residues. General study results and limits: Reportedly, close to half of spike-specific TCRs are directed against unmutated variant regions. Only 5 to 7 AZD1222 recipients tested seropositive at baseline. Females outnumbered males among donors, who were mostly white British; clonal diversity was possibly underestimated. An increase in Spike-specific TCR breadth and depth was observed after two AZD1222 doses.

TCRdb keeps only in-frame clones here, not all; method: immunoSEQ multiplex PCR. This sample carries under 170,000 clones, 94% of them seen once, and the ten largest clones take about 1.3%. The sequencing here drew on peripheral blood, taken on day 0 of AZD1222 vaccination. The gene calls are TRBV7-2 and TRBJ1-1; D possibly corresponds to TRBD1 (5 bases). This sequence was found in an adult in good health. The CDR3 nucleotides read TGTGCCAGCAGCAGCCGACAGCTCACTGAAGCTTTCTTT. Amino acid sequence: CASSSRQLTEAFF.